This T cell receptor beta chain originates from a study of spatial heterogeneity in lung cancer. Study-wide results and caveats: Counts for ubiquitous and regional expanded TCRs went along with ubiquitous and regional nonsynonymous mutations, respectively. Intratumoral expanded alpha and beta TCR counts were found to track tumor mutation counts.

TCRdb itself ran the 5' RACE reads through MiXCR, one entry per CDR3 protein. The sample lists about 13,000 distinct CDR3 sequences, about 6.8% seen once, with around 3.5% in the top ten. Described time point: sample taken at primary tumor resection. J lost 4 bases, V lost 3 bases, and 4 bases had no gene match. The germline V gene has CDR1 KGHSH and CDR2 LQKENI. The CDR3 runs to 15 residues. This clonotype is medium-sized. The antigen remains unidentified. The chain links TRBV18 to TRBJ2-1; the match to TRBD2 covers 9 bases. Sequences were derived from lung tumor tissue, sampled at surgery. The sequence was obtained from a female donor with early-stage non-small cell lung cancer. The CDR3 protein is CASSPRTSEYNEQFF. Written as DNA, the CDR3 is TGTGCCAGCTCACCTAGGACTAGCGAGTACAATGAGCAGTTCTTC.